The 18 T cell receptor beta chains below come from one sample, sequenced in a study of blood T cell repertoires in COVID-19. The assay was immunoSEQ multiplex PCR, and TCRdb's table has in-frame clones only and misses some. The table shows 200,000 to 250,000 clones, with roughly 85% occurring only once. The sample consisted of PBMCs or T cells enriched from blood (not recorded which). These receptors were collected from a woman aged 45-65 years with acute COVID-19.

The CDR3 reads CASSPAAGGNQPQHF. The CDR3 DNA sequence: TGTGCCAGCTCACCAGCGGCAGGGGGCAATCAGCCCCAGCATTTT. V is TRBV18 and J is TRBJ1-5, with a possible D match to TRBD1 (6 bases). This CDR3 contains 15 residues. CDR1 is KGHSH and CDR2 is LQKENI in the germline V gene. Trimming removed 2 bases at V and 2 bases at J, with 10 bases between.

This chain connects TRBV9 to TRBJ1-2; D possibly corresponds to TRBD1 (6 bases). CDR1 is SGDLS and CDR2 is YYNGEE in the germline V gene. Trimming removed 4 bases at V and 4 bases at J, with 14 bases between. There are 14 residues in the CDR3. The CDR3: CASSNTGFSYGYTF. The CDR3 DNA reads as TGTGCCAGCAGCAATACAGGGTTTAGCTATGGCTACACCTTC.

The rearrangement links TRBV6-5 to TRBJ1-1; the D is unclear. CDR1 and CDR2 from the germline V gene are MNHEY and SVGAGI. Deletions cut 7 bases from V and 6 bases from J, with 18 bases between. The CDR3 spans 14 residues. The CDR3 DNA sequence: TGTGCCAGCACCGAGGGAAGAGGAAACTCTGAAGCTTTCTTT. Translated, it gives CASTEGRGNSEAFF.

This clone was observed a handful of times. The chain has TRBV30 and TRBJ1-2, with a possible D match to TRBD1 (6 bases). From germline, CDR1 is GTSNPN and CDR2 SVGIG (reference sequence). This CDR3 is 13 amino acids long. Between the trimmed V and J ends, which lost 3 bases and 4 bases, there was a span of 12 bases. The CDR3 region is CAWRMDSLYGYTF. DNA for the CDR3: TGTGCCTGGAGGATGGACAGCCTCTATGGCTACACCTTC. Supplemented by reference TRBV30 and TRBJ1-2, the full variable domain reads SQTIHQWPATLVQPVGSPLSLECTVEGTSNPNLYWYRQAAGRGLQLLFYSVGIGQISSEVPQNLSASRPQDRQFILSSKKLLLSDSGFYLCAWRMDSLYGYTFGSGTRLTVV.

This chain links TRBV9 with TRBJ2-7; 8 positions agree with TRBD1. The ends lost 4 bases at V and 5 bases at J; junction bases unmatched: 8. CDR3 length: 14 residues. Germline V gene sequence: CDR1 SGDLS, CDR2 YYNGEE. The CDR3 DNA reads TGTGCCAGCAGCCTTTCGCAGACAGGGGACGAGCAGTACTTC. The encoded protein is CASSLSQTGDEQYF.

The rearrangement uses TRBV4-2 and TRBJ2-5; D might be TRBD2 (5 bases). CDR3 length: 17 residues. Trimming cost V 1 base and J 0 bases, with 15 bases left between them. The germline gives CDR1 LGHNA, CDR2 YNFKEQ. This CDR3 reads CASSQARTVPYQETQYF. The CDR3 nucleotides read TGTGCCAGCAGCCAAGCCCGGACTGTCCCGTACCAAGAGACCCAGTACTTC.

The chain recombines TRBV5-4 with TRBJ1-6; 9 bases are shared with TRBD1. Germline V gene sequence: CDR1 SGHNT, CDR2 YYREEE (reference sequence). The CDR3 runs 15 residues. V shed 0 bases, J shed 8 bases, and the junction held 3 bases outside the gene matches. The CDR3 DNA is TGTGCCAGCAGCTTGGGGGGACAGGGACATTCACCCCTCCACTTT. Translated: CASSLGGQGHSPLHF.

The rearrangement joins TRBV7-3 to TRBJ2-1; the match to TRBD1 covers 8 bases. Trimming removed 4 bases from V and 3 bases from J; junction bases left unmatched: 2. The CDR3 loop spans 14 amino acids. From germline, CDR1 is SGHTA and CDR2 FQGTGA. The CDR3 region is CASSYTGGYNEQFF. The CDR3 nucleotides are TGTGCCAGCAGCTACACAGGGGGCTACAATGAGCAGTTCTTC.

V usage is TRBV7-9 and J usage is TRBJ1-2; D gene unclear. This CDR3 has 14 residues. V was cut by 0 bases and J by 7 bases, with 12 bases left in between. Germline CDR1 SEHNR, CDR2 FQNEAQ (reference sequence). This chain's CDR3 is CASSLAGKTSGYTF. The CDR3 region has the DNA TGTGCCAGCAGCTTAGCAGGGAAGACTAGTGGCTACACCTTC.

This clone was counted once. This sequence joins TRBV5-1 and TRBJ1-2; 10 nucleotides line up with TRBD1. V shed 1 base and J 8 bases; nucleotides not matched to a gene: 5. CDR1 is SGHRS and CDR2 is YFSETQ in the germline V gene. This CDR3 is built from 14 residues. The DNA for the CDR3 is TGCGCCAGCAGCTTGAGACAGGGGGCGCGGGGCTACACCTTC. This codes for CASSLRQGARGYTF.

The chain carries TRBV9 and TRBJ1-2; a weak D match, TRBD1 (6 bases). Trimming removed 0 bases from V and 2 bases from J, with 14 bases in between. The CDR3 is 16 residues long. Germline assignment: CDR1 SGDLS and CDR2 YYNGEE. The CDR3, as DNA: TGTGCCAGCAGCGTAGCGATGGGGGGGCCGAACTATGGCTACACCTTC. This gives the protein CASSVAMGGPNYGYTF. Based on the CDR3 plus reference TRBV9 and TRBJ1-2, the full variable domain is DSGVTQTPKHLITATGQRVTLRCSPRSGDLSVYWYQQSLDQGLQFLIQYYNGEERAKGNILERFSAQQFPDLHSELNLSSLELGDSALYFCASSVAMGGPNYGYTFGSGTRLTVV.

This sequence joins TRBV7-9 and TRBJ2-7; possible D gene TRBD1, 6 bases. V was clipped by 1 base and J by 2 bases, with 9 bases between them. Germline CDR1 SEHNR, CDR2 FQNEAQ (reference sequence). The CDR3 consists of 14 residues. The CDR3 reads CASSLGRTAYEQYF. The CDR3 DNA follows: TGTGCCAGCAGCTTAGGTAGGACAGCCTACGAGCAGTACTTC.

The chain couples TRBV18 to TRBJ1-5; TRBD1 matches at 7 bases. Unmatched junction bases numbered 0, after V lost 1 base and J lost 0 bases. The CDR3 has 15 amino acids. The germline CDR1 and CDR2 sequences are KGHSH and LQKENI. CDR3 sequence: CASSPRDSSNQPQHF. DNA for the CDR3: TGTGCCAGCTCACCACGGGACAGTAGCAATCAGCCCCAGCATTTT.

The chain employs TRBV9 and TRBJ2-1, with TRBD2 identical over 8 bases. Germline CDR1 SGDLS, CDR2 YYNGEE. There are 16 residues in the CDR3. V gave up 3 bases and J gave up 7 bases; unmatched junction bases: 12. CDR3 in amino acids: CASSARQSPGGNEQFF. For the CDR3, the DNA is TGTGCCAGCAGCGCCCGTCAAAGTCCGGGGGGGAATGAGCAGTTCTTC. The whole variable domain, filled in from reference TRBV9 and TRBJ2-1, reads DSGVTQTPKHLITATGQRVTLRCSPRSGDLSVYWYQQSLDQGLQFLIQYYNGEERAKGNILERFSAQQFPDLHSELNLSSLELGDSALYFCASSARQSPGGNEQFFGPGTRLTVL.

V usage is TRBV4-3 and J usage is TRBJ1-2; 7 bases are shared with TRBD1. The CDR3 spans 16 residues. V was clipped by 0 bases and J by 5 bases; unmatched bases: 9. Germline CDR1 reads LGHNA; CDR2 reads YSLEER. As DNA, the CDR3 is TGCGCCAGCAGCCAAGATCTTAAACAGGGGTCATATGGCTACACCTTC. Protein sequence: CASSQDLKQGSYGYTF.

V is TRBV24-1 and J is TRBJ1-2; 7 positions match TRBD1. The junction had 9 bases not matched to a gene; V was cut back by 6 bases and J by 3 bases. Germline V gene sequence: CDR1 KGHDR, CDR2 SFDVKD. This CDR3 spans 15 amino acids. The chain's CDR3 is CATSPEGARDYGYTF. CDR3 bases: TGTGCCACCAGTCCGGAGGGGGCCCGGGACTATGGCTACACCTTC.

The chain joins TRBV19 to TRBJ1-5, with 9 bases identical to TRBD1. V lost 3 bases to trimming and J lost 7 bases; unmatched junction nucleotides: 13. The CDR3 loop spans 17 amino acids. Per germline, CDR1 LNHDA and CDR2 SQIVND (reference sequence). The CDR3 loop is CASSIRRQGDGRQPQHF. The CDR3 nucleotides are TGTGCCAGTAGTATCCGACGACAGGGGGACGGGAGACAGCCCCAGCATTTT. Full variable domain (rest looked up from reference TRBV19 and TRBJ1-5): DGGITQSPKYLFRKEGQNVTLSCEQNLNHDAMYWYRQDPGQGLRLIYYSQIVNDFQKGDIAEGYSVSREKKESFPLTVTSAQKNPTAFYLCASSIRRQGDGRQPQHFGDGTRLSIL.

In its sample, this clone was seen a few times. CDR3 sequence (DNA): TGTGCCAGCACTCGCGCGGAATACAATCAGCCCCAGCATTTT. Translation gives CASTRAEYNQPQHF. The V gene is TRBV2, the J gene TRBJ1-5; D gene unclear. The V end lost 7 bases, the J end lost 3 bases, and 13 bases lay between the germline ends. Germline CDR1 reads SNHLY; CDR2 reads FYNNEI. The CDR3 contains 14 residues.